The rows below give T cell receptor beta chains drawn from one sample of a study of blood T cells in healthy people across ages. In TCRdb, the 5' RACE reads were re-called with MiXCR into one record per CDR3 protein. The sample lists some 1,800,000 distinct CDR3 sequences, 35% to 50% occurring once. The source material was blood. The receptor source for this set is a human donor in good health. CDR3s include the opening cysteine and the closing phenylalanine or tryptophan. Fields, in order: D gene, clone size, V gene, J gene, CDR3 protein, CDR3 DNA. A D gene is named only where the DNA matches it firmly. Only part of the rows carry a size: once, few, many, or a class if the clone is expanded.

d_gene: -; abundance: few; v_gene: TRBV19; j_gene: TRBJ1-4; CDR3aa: CASNPPGAGDEKLFF; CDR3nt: TGTGCCAGTAACCCTCCAGGGGCCGGTGATGAAAAACTGTTTTTT
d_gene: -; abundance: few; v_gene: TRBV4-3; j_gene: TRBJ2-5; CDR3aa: CASSQVPGAGETQYF; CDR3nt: TGCGCCAGCAGCCAAGTCCCGGGGGCGGGAGAGACCCAGTACTTC
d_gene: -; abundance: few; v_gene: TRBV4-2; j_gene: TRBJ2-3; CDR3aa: CASSQVSDLDTQYF; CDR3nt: TGTGCCAGCAGCCAAGTTTCTGACCTAGATACGCAGTATTTT
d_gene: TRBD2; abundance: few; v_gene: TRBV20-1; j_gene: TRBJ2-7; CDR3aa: CSAQQAGPSYEQYF; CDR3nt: TGCAGTGCTCAACAAGCGGGGCCATCCTACGAGCAGTACTTC
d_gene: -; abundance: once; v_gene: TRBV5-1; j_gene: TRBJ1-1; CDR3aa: CAGSSGTPGTEAFF; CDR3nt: TGCGCCGGCAGCTCCGGGACACCCGGCACTGAAGCTTTCTTT
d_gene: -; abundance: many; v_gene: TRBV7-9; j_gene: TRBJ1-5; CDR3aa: CASSLGGTQPQHF; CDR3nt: TGTGCCAGCAGCTTGGGTGGTACTCAGCCCCAGCATTTT
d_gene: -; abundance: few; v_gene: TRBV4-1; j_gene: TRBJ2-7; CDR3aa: CASSQERTYEQYF; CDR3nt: TGCGCCAGCAGCCAAGAGCGGACCTACGAGCAGTACTTC
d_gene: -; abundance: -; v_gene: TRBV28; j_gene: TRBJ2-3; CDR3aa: CASTPNGDTQYF; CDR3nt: TGTGCCAGCACCCCGAATGGAGATACGCAGTATTTT
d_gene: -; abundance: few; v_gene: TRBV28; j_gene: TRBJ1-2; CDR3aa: CASSPWGNNYGYTF; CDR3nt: TGTGCCAGCAGTCCGTGGGGGAATAACTATGGCTACACCTTC
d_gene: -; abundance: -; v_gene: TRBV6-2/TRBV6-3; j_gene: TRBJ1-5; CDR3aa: CASSLGAQHF; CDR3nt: TGTGCCAGCAGCCTCGGGGCCCAGCATTTT
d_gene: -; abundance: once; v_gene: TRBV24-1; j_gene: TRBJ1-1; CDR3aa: CATSVPGTNEAFF; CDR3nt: TGTGCCACCAGTGTCCCGGGGACAAATGAAGCTTTCTTT
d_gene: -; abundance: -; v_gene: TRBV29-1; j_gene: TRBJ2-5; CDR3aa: CSVTAIRNFQETQYF; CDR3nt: TGCAGCGTTACAGCTATTAGGAATTTCCAAGAGACCCAGTACTTC
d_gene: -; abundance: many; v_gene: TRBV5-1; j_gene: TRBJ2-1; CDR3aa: CASSLGHDEQFF; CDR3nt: TGCGCCAGCAGCTTGGGACATGATGAGCAGTTCTTC
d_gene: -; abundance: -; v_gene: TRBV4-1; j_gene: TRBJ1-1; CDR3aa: CASSHGGWTEAFF; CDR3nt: TGCGCCAGCAGCCATGGGGGTTGGACTGAAGCTTTCTTT
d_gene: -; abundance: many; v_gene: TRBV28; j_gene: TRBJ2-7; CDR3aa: CASSFRHEQYF; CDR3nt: TGTGCCAGCAGCTTTAGACACGAGCAGTACTTC
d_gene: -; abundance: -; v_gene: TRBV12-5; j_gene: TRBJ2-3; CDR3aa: CASGLRTDTQYF; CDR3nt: TGTGCTAGTGGTTTACGTACAGATACGCAGTATTTT
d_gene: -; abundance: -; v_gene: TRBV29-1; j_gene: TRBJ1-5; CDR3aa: CSVESGEHNQPQHF; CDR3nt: TGCAGCGTTGAATCGGGAGAGCACAATCAGCCCCAGCATTTT
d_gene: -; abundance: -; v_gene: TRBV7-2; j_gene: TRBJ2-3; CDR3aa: CASSFVTGGTDTQYF; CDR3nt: TGTGCCAGCAGCTTTGTGACAGGAGGCACAGATACGCAGTATTTT
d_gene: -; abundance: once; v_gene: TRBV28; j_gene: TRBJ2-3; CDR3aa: CASSPSSRWGAIMVTDTQYF; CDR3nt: TGTGCCAGCAGTCCCTCTAGCCGCTGGGGGGCAATTATGGTAACAGATACGCAGTATTTT
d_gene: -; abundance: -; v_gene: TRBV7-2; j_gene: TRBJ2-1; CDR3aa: CASNRGPGVEEQFF; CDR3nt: TGTGCCAGCAACCGAGGGCCGGGGGTGGAGGAGCAGTTCTTC
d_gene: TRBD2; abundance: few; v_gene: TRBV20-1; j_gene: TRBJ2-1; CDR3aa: CSARAGERGIGNEQFF; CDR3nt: TGCAGTGCTAGAGCGGGAGAGCGGGGGATTGGAAATGAGCAGTTCTTC
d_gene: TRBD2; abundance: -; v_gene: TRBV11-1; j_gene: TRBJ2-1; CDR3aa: CASSSTGLAGSSSYNEQFF; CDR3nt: TGTGCCAGCAGCTCTACGGGACTAGCGGGCTCGAGCTCCTACAATGAGCAGTTCTTC
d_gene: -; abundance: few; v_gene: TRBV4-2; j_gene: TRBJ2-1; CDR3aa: CASSQLAGPIYNEQFF; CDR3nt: TGTGCCAGCAGCCAACTCGCGGGACCGATCTACAATGAGCAGTTCTTC
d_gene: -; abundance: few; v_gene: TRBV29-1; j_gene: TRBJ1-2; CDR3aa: CSVILTGPLDYGYTF; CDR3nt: TGCAGCGTCATCCTAACCGGGCCCCTGGACTATGGCTACACCTTC
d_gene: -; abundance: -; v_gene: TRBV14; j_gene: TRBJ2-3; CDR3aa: CASSQGGKVTQYF; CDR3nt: TGTGCCAGCAGCCAAGGGGGGAAAGTTACGCAGTATTTT
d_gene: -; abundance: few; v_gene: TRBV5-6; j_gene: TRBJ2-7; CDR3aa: CASSFLQVPYEQYF; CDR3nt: TGTGCCAGCAGCTTCCTCCAAGTGCCCTACGAGCAGTACTTC
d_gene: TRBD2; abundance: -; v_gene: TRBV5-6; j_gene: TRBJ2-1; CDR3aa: CASSSQRGGPYNEQFF; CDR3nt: TGTGCCAGCAGCTCTCAGCGGGGGGGGCCTTACAATGAGCAGTTCTTC
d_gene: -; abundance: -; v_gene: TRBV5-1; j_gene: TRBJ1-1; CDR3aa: CASRSDTNTEAFF; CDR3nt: TGCGCCAGCAGGTCGGACACGAACACTGAAGCTTTCTTT
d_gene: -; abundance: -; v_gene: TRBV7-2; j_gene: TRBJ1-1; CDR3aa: CASSFFGEAFF; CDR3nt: TGTGCCAGCAGCTTTTTCGGTGAAGCTTTCTTT
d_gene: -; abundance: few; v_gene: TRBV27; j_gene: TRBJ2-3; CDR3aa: CASSFWAITMGPDTQYF; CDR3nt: TGTGCCAGCAGTTTTTGGGCTATTACTATGGGTCCAGATACGCAGTATTTT
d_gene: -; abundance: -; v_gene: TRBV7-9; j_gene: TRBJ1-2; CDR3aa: CASSLGSKLNYGYTF; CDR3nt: TGTGCCAGCAGCTTAGGGTCCAAACTGAACTATGGCTACACCTTC
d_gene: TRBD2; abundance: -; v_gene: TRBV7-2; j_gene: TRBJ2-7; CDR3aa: CASSWNGGGYEQYF; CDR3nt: TGTGCCAGCAGCTGGAACGGGGGGGGATACGAGCAGTACTTC
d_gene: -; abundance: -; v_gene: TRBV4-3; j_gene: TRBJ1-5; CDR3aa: CASSQEVLAINQPQHF; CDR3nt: TGCGCCAGCAGCCAAGAGGTCTTGGCGATCAATCAGCCCCAGCATTTT